This TCR beta chain was profiled in a study of cytomegalovirus exposure and HLA in healthy donors. Study results and caveats: TCR beta V- and J-gene trimming, according to a later analysis, was linked to a missense DCLRE1C variant.

To note about this clone: Antigen unknown.

V shed 6 bases and J 0 bases; nucleotides not matched to a gene: 3. The CDR3 is 16 amino acids. Germline CDR1 and CDR2: MRHNA and SNTAGT. The PCR was carried out with 60 Vbeta primers and 13 Jbeta primers. Profiled with immunoSEQ multiplex PCR; TCRdb holds only in-frame clones, not every one. In all, the sample yields around 150,000 clones. The V gene is TRBV6-4, the J gene TRBJ2-1, with 12 bases identical to TRBD2. This receptor was taken from a young man in good health and CMV-seronegative. The sequenced sample consisted of PBMCs. CDR3 sequence: CASSTSGRNSYNEQFF. In nucleotides, the CDR3 is TGTGCCAGCAGCACTAGCGGGAGGAACTCCTACAATGAGCAGTTCTTC.